The 26 T cell receptor beta chains listed next were all sequenced from one sample in a study of T cell responses to AZD1222 COVID-19 vaccine (dated by TCRdb to the early 2020s). Taken with the paper, the label for time point translates to: about 28 days (+/-7) after the second vaccine dose. The protocol used for the library was the immunoSEQ multiplex PCR assay. Entries here come from immuneACCESS through TCRdb and include only in-frame sequences with V and J called. Some clones fail to appear in such tables; in the studies checked, an unresolved V gene covers under half of the shortfall, and the cause of the remainder is unknown. The sample table records more than 90,000 clones; about 87% of these occur just once. The ten biggest clones cover 10% of the sample. Sample: peripheral blood, taken 28 days after the second AZD1222 dose. Source of these receptors: an adult who received the AZD1222 COVID-19 vaccine.

The gene calls are TRBV7-9 and TRBJ2-3; D ambiguous. This CDR3 contains 17 residues. The germline V gene encodes CDR1 SEHNR and CDR2 FQNEAQ (reference sequence). The V and J ends lost 1 base and 0 bases respectively, with 14 bases between them. CDR3: CASSLGAADPSTDTQYF. CDR3 DNA sequence: TGTGCCAGCAGCTTAGGGGCCGCCGACCCTAGCACAGATACGCAGTATTTT.

The chain is built from TRBV7-9 and TRBJ1-6; perhaps TRBD1 as D (6 bases). This CDR3 spans 13 amino acids. CDR1 is SEHNR and CDR2 is FQNEAQ in the germline V gene (reference sequence). Trimming took 3 bases from V and 10 from J, leaving 10 bases between them. CDR3 region: CASSFGGASPLHF. In DNA form, the CDR3 reads TGTGCCAGCAGCTTTGGGGGGGCCTCACCCCTCCACTTT.

The rearrangement uses TRBV7-2 and TRBJ2-7, with D perhaps matching TRBD1 (5 bases). The CDR3 runs 14 residues. The germline V gene has CDR1 SGHTA and CDR2 FQGNSA. Trimming took 4 bases from V and 3 from J, leaving 13 bases between them. This CDR3 reads CASSSRQGFYEQYF. The CDR3 DNA follows: TGTGCCAGCAGCTCCCGGCAGGGATTCTACGAGCAGTACTTC. Combining the CDR3 with reference TRBV7-2 and TRBJ2-7 gives the whole variable domain GAGVSQSPSNKVTEKGKDVELRCDPISGHTALYWYRQSLGQGLEFLIYFQGNSAPDKSGLPSDRFSAERTGGSVSTLTIQRTQQEDSAVYLCASSSRQGFYEQYFGPGTRLTVT.

The rearrangement links TRBV5-1 to TRBJ2-2; tentative D call: TRBD1 (5 bases). The CDR3 is 15 residues long. Looked up from germline, CDR1 is SGHRS and CDR2 is YFSETQ. V lost 0 bases and J 3 bases, leaving 9 bases between the germline ends. CDR3 bases: TGCGCCAGCAGCTTGGTCAGGGAAGACACCGGGGAGCTGTTTTTT. Protein product: CASSLVREDTGELFF.

J is TRBJ2-1 and V is TRBV7-8; D is unclear. Trimming stripped 5 bases from V and 6 bases from J, with 14 bases between. CDR3 length: 14 amino acids. Germline CDR1 SGHVS, CDR2 FQNEAQ. CDR3 DNA: TGTGCCAGCAGCCTATCCACCCGCGGCAATGAGCAGTTCTTC. Translation: CASSLSTRGNEQFF.

The V call is TRBV4-1, the J call TRBJ1-2; the D gene is possibly TRBD1 (5 bases). The V and J ends lost 0 bases and 5 bases respectively, with 13 bases between them. This CDR3 spans 15 amino acids. Germline CDR1 reads MGHRA; CDR2 reads YSYEKL. In DNA, the CDR3 is TGCGCCAGCAGCCAAGATCTTCTGGGACGATATGGCTACACCTTC. This codes for CASSQDLLGRYGYTF.

The chain employs TRBV27 and TRBJ2-7, with D tentatively TRBD1 (6 bases). V lost 4 bases to trimming and J lost 3 bases, with 13 bases between them. Germline lookup yields CDR1 MNHEY and CDR2 SMNVEV (reference sequence). CDR3 length equals 14 residues. The chain's CDR3 is CASSSGQINYEQYF. CDR3 in DNA: TGTGCCAGCAGTTCCGGACAGATTAACTACGAGCAGTACTTC.

The chain employs TRBV27 and TRBJ1-6; D call uncertain. CDR1 and CDR2 (germline): MNHEY, SMNVEV (reference sequence). The CDR3 covers 14 residues. V gave up 2 bases and J gave up 9 bases, with 11 bases separating them. The CDR3 loop is CASSLGPGGSPLHF. As DNA, the CDR3 is TGTGCCAGCAGTTTAGGGCCAGGTGGTTCACCCCTCCACTTT.

The rearrangement uses TRBV5-4 and TRBJ1-1; D perhaps matches TRBD1 (5 bases). V dropped 5 bases and J dropped 6 bases, with 14 bases sitting between them. Germline CDR1 and CDR2: SGHNT and YYREEE (reference sequence). The CDR3 is 13 amino acids. This CDR3 is CASSSGHYPEAFF. DNA for the CDR3: TGTGCCAGCAGTTCCGGACATTACCCTGAAGCTTTCTTT.

CDR3 sequence reads: CARGQGDSPLHF. The CDR3 DNA follows: TGTGCCAGGGGACAGGGGGATTCACCCCTCCACTTT. The J gene is TRBJ1-6, the V gene TRBV2; 11 nucleotides line up with TRBD1. The CDR3 is 12 residues long. With V trimmed by 9 bases and J by 8 bases, 0 bases remained unmatched. From germline, CDR1 is SNHLY and CDR2 FYNNEI.

The chain uses TRBV3-1 (or the pseudogene TRBV3-2) and TRBJ2-3, with 7 bases aligning to TRBD2. The germline CDR1 and CDR2 sequences are LGHDT and YNNKEL (reference sequence). The CDR3 covers 13 residues. The trim removed 2 bases at V and 8 bases at J, leaving 4 bases unmatched. The CDR3 loop reads CASSQLGEGTQYF. CDR3 coding DNA: TGTGCCAGCAGCCAATTGGGGGAGGGTACGCAGTATTTT.

The J gene is TRBJ2-3, the V gene TRBV27; D is tentatively TRBD1 or TRBD2 (5 bases each). V lost 4 bases to trimming and J lost 3 bases, with 17 bases between them. The CDR3 consists of 16 residues. Germline V gene sequence: CDR1 MNHEY, CDR2 SMNVEV (reference sequence). This CDR3 is CASSSRQRLWTDTQYF. CDR3 bases: TGTGCCAGCAGTTCCCGACAGAGACTATGGACAGATACGCAGTATTTT.

The table lists this clone with a few counts. V usage is TRBV29-1 and J usage is TRBJ2-1, with 10 nucleotides matching TRBD2. The V and J ends lost 4 bases and 2 bases, in that order; junction bases with no gene match: 11. The CDR3 extends over 17 amino acids. Germline V gene sequence: CDR1 SQVTM, CDR2 ANQGSEA. CDR3 region: CSVVASGSLRTYNEQFF. The CDR3, as DNA: TGCAGCGTTGTGGCTAGCGGGAGTTTAAGGACCTACAATGAGCAGTTCTTC.

The chain recombines TRBV7-3 with TRBJ2-3; D not certain. This CDR3 spans 14 amino acids. Trimming removed 5 bases at V and 4 bases at J, with 13 bases between. Germline V gene data show CDR1 as SGHTA and CDR2 as FQGTGA. This chain's CDR3 is CASSNTPHADTQYF. The DNA for the CDR3 is TGTGCCAGCAGCAACACCCCGCACGCAGATACGCAGTATTTT.

The chain has TRBV19 and TRBJ2-7; 8 bases match TRBD1. V shed 0 bases, J shed 3 bases, and the junction held 4 bases outside the gene matches. Germline assignment: CDR1 LNHDA and CDR2 SQIVND (reference sequence). The CDR3 has 15 amino acids. Here the CDR3 reads CASSIDRTGNYEQYF. The CDR3 DNA reads as TGTGCCAGTAGTATAGACAGGACAGGGAACTACGAGCAGTACTTC.

The rearrangement uses TRBV9 and TRBJ1-6; D is unclear. This CDR3 is 14 amino acids long. Deletions cut 3 bases from V and 7 bases from J, with 11 bases between. Per the germline V gene, CDR1 is SGDLS and CDR2 is YYNGEE. The CDR3, as DNA: TGTGCCAGCAGCGCCACGGTAGGGAATTCACCCCTCCACTTT. Its protein product is CASSATVGNSPLHF.

The CDR3 sequence: CASRLIGRESSDTQYF. The CDR3 DNA sequence: TGTGCAAGTCGCTTAATAGGGCGGGAGAGTTCAGATACGCAGTATTTT. The V and J genes are TRBV12-2 and TRBJ2-3; TRBD2 was called by the table and not checked on the DNA. TRBV12-2 is a pseudogene. The CDR3 runs to 16 residues.

The V call is TRBV28, the J call TRBJ2-2; possibly TRBD1 for D (6 bases). The V gene lost 7 bases and the J gene lost 3 bases, with 15 bases spanning the gap. CDR1 MDHEN and CDR2 SYDVKM come from the germline V gene. This CDR3 spans 15 amino acids. CDR3 in DNA: TGTGCCAGCACCAAATCCCCAGGGGACACCGGGGAGCTGTTTTTT. This codes for CASTKSPGDTGELFF. Full variable domain (outside the CDR3, taken from reference TRBV28 and TRBJ2-2): DVKVTQSSRYLVKRTGEKVFLECVQDMDHENMFWYRQDPGLGLRLIYFSYDVKMKEKGDIPEGYSVSREKKERFSLILESASTNQTSMYLCASTKSPGDTGELFFGEGSRLTVL.

This chain connects TRBV6-5 to TRBJ1-6; D is undetermined. Trimming pared 8 bases from V and 0 bases from J, leaving 5 bases between. The CDR3 sequence is 13 residues long. Germline CDR1 reads MNHEY; CDR2 reads SVGAGI. In nucleotides, the CDR3 is TGTGCCAGCGGAGCCTCCTATAATTCACCCCTCCACTTT. Translated, it gives CASGASYNSPLHF.

V gene TRBV7-9 combines with J gene TRBJ1-4; D perhaps matches TRBD1 (5 bases). The CDR3 extends over 15 amino acids. Per the germline V gene, CDR1 is SEHNR and CDR2 is FQNEAQ (reference sequence). V was cut by 5 bases and J by 5 bases, with 15 bases left in between. The CDR3 nucleotides read TGTGCCAGCAGCGTAGACAGAGCCGAAAATGAAAAACTGTTTTTT. Protein product: CASSVDRAENEKLFF.

The chain has TRBV24-1 and TRBJ2-1; D possibly corresponds to TRBD1 (5 bases). Germline-derived CDR1 and CDR2 are KGHDR and SFDVKD. The CDR3 length is 14 residues. V lost 3 bases, J lost 10 bases, and 15 bases lay in between. CDR3 sequence: CATSDPRPGAEQFF. The CDR3 nucleotides are TGTGCCACCAGTGATCCCCGACCTGGGGCCGAGCAGTTCTTC.

The V gene is TRBV7-2, the J gene TRBJ2-7; TRBD2 is a possible D gene (5 bases). The CDR3 is 15 residues long. The ends were cut back, 5 bases at V and 4 bases at J, with 18 bases in the middle. CDR1 and CDR2 (germline): SGHTA, FQGNSA. In nucleotides, the CDR3 is TGTGCCAGCAGCCCTAGCCCTCTGTCACGATACGAGCAGTACTTC. Protein sequence: CASSPSPLSRYEQYF.

The chain links TRBV10-3 to TRBJ2-1; 9 bases map to TRBD1. With 5 bases clipped from V and 2 bases from J, the junction kept 7 bases outside the gene matches. Looked up from germline, CDR1 is ENHRY and CDR2 is SYGVKD. The CDR3 has 16 amino acids. CDR3: CAISSPDRGAYNEQFF. The CDR3 DNA reads as TGTGCCATCAGTTCCCCGGACAGGGGCGCCTACAATGAGCAGTTCTTC.

The rearrangement joins TRBV4-3 to TRBJ2-7, with a possible D match to TRBD2 (6 bases). The germline CDR1 and CDR2 sequences are LGHNA and YSLEER. Deletions cut 1 base from V and 3 bases from J, with 13 bases between. The CDR3 sequence is 15 residues long. This chain's CDR3 is CASSQGGAGIYEQYF. CDR3 sequence (DNA): TGCGCCAGCAGCCAAGGGGGCGCGGGGATCTACGAGCAGTACTTC.

The chain links TRBV29-1 to TRBJ1-4; maybe TRBD1 (5 bases). V was clipped by 4 bases and J by 5 bases, with 11 bases between them. Germline CDR1 and CDR2: SQVTM and ANQGSEA. The CDR3 runs to 13 residues. The CDR3 loop is CSVGGNTNEKLFF. DNA of the CDR3: TGCAGCGTTGGGGGGAACACCAATGAAAAACTGTTTTTT.

This chain uses TRBV11-1 with TRBJ2-5; 9 bases align to TRBD2. V gave up 5 bases and J gave up 2 bases; unmatched junction bases: 3. The germline CDR1 and CDR2 sequences are SGHAT and FQDESV (reference sequence). The CDR3 runs to 14 residues. CDR3 sequence: CASSPTSGQETQYF. DNA of the CDR3: TGTGCCAGCAGCCCGACTAGCGGACAAGAGACCCAGTACTTC.